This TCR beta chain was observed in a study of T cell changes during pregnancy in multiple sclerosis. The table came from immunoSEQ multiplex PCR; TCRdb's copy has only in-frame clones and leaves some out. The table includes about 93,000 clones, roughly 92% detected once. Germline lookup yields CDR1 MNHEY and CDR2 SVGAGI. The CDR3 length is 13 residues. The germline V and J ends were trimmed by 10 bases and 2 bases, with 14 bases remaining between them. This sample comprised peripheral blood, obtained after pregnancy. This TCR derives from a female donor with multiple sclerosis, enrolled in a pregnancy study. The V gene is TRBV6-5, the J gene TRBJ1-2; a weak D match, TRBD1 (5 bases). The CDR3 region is CATQGYGNYGYTF. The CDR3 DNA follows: TGTGCCACCCAGGGCTATGGAAACTATGGCTACACCTTC.